This TCR beta chain appears in the sequencing data of a study of molecular identifiers for immune sequencing clone quantification listed by TCRdb under 2018. Context from the whole study: For a replicate experiment, RNA from approximately 20,000 or 100,000 naive CD8 T cells was divided into five aliquots, and four of the five aliquots were sequenced. This methods study benchmarked molecular-identifier clustering-based TCR repertoire sequencing (MIDCIRS) and TCR RNA copy counting, using CD8 T cells to do so.

Libraries of naive CD8 T cells were built from anywhere between about 18,000 and 1,000,000 sorted cells, with 10%, 30% or 50% of the purified RNA used. Naive CD8 T cells were FACS-sorted as CD8+CD4-CCR7+CD45RA+ on a BD FACSAria II into RLT Plus buffer. Detection sensitivity was tested by spiking Jurkat RNA equal to approximately 9 TCR copies' worth into samples containing about 20,000-1,000,000 naive CD8 T cells. CD8 T cells were enriched with RosetteSep CD8+ T Cell Enrichment Cocktail and Ficoll-Paque, followed by ACK red cell lysis. This clonotype was seen a handful of times. The target of this receptor is not known. The record has no base qualities; no much larger clone is one base away. On the study overall, not on this receptor specifically: When barcode sub-clustering was left out, chimeric consensus sequences inflated TCR diversity, with chimeras reaching as high as 47%. Modeling gave around 3 recovered TCR RNA copies per cell versus 8 to 10 by digital PCR, implying around 33% capture efficiency. Highly expanded clone sizes could be underestimated if identical TCR molecules share a barcode. The naive libraries included spiked-in Jurkat TCR RNA (around 9 copies' worth), and this Jurkat TCR RNA is not part of the donor repertoire. A single cell's worth of spiked-in Jurkat TCR RNA was reported detectable even among about 1.1 million naive CD8 T cells. In CMV-specific effector cells, clones with more than 20 RNA copies contained over 97% of molecules, whereas in naive cells such clones contained under 1% of molecules.

Here V drops 3 bases and J drops 4 bases, and the junction holds 10 bases not matched to any gene. The CDR3 runs 16 amino acids, cysteine and phenylalanine included. CDR3 DNA only is kept here, 48 bases in frame from base 1. CDR1 and CDR2 are drawn from the germline V gene: SNHLY, FYNNEI. Receptors were amplified or captured by PCR. TCRdb names NextSeq 500 as the instrument used. Bulk TCR libraries were prepared as previously described, using TCR primers listed in Table S5. The Qiagen AllPrep DNA/RNA kit was used to purify total RNA. Before any analysis, reads coming from multiple sequencing runs of the same library were combined into one pool. For the original study's pipeline: Reads were retained only if their TCR constant sequence matched exactly, and those retained reads were trimmed to 150 nt and grouped according to their 12-nt molecular barcodes. Reads within each barcode group were sub-clustered using a 15% Levenshtein threshold, and quality-weighted consensus sequences were constructed for each RNA molecule. Non-functional sequences were excluded, and lower-count sequences lying one edit away from another sequence were also excluded. On the basis of fitting two negative binomial distributions, barcode sub-clusters with fewer than 20% of the maximum read count were discarded. The public sequencing data were trimmed at Q25 with fastp and processed into clonotypes with MiXCR by TCRdb, which kept only in-frame beta chains. Identical CDR3 protein sequences are pooled into one entry, listed with their most common genes and DNA. For this entry, the V and J calls and clone size follow TCRdb and not the study's own pipeline. This sample is represented by a few hundred thousand distinct CDR3 sequences; roughly a quarter of them were singletons. About 0.71% of the sample lies in the top ten.

The source is a human donor in good health. Some libraries in this study had Jurkat cell RNA spiked in. Source material: naive CD8+ T cells from blood, with Jurkat cell RNA spiked in. Taken with the paper, the label for cell subset or site translates to: FACS-sorted CD8+CD4-CCR7+CD45RA+ naive T cells. The receptor chain draws on TRBV2 and TRBJ2-7; 9 junctional bases match TRBD1. The DNA is TGTGCCAGCAGTGACCTGGTCCGACAGGGGGTGTACGAGCAGTACTTC. This gives the protein CASSDLVRQGVYEQYF.